This TCR beta chain is drawn from a study of T cells in Graves' hyperthyroidism and ophthalmopathy. Note on this clonotype: The junction and the germline gene differ at one end; a read error may be behind it.

CDR3 length equals 13 residues. CDR1 and CDR2 from the germline V gene are SGHDN and FVKESK. Template material for amplifying TCR beta CDR3 regions consisted of RNA transcripts. First-round RT-PCR with HTBI primers amplified the TCR CDR3 region. One entry per CDR3 protein results from TCRdb running MiXCR on the multiplex PCR reads. The data contain approximately 600,000 distinct CDR3 sequences, approximately 14% of them singletons. The chain combines TRBV14 with TRBJ2-1; 9 nucleotides agree with TRBD1. The sequenced sample consisted of blood. This receptor was identified in a woman aged 25-40 years with Graves' hyperthyroidism that later progressed to Graves' ophthalmopathy. The CDR3 DNA is TGTGCCAGCAGCCAAAGGGACAGGGCTGAGCAGCTCTTC. The encoded protein is CASSQRDRAEQLF.